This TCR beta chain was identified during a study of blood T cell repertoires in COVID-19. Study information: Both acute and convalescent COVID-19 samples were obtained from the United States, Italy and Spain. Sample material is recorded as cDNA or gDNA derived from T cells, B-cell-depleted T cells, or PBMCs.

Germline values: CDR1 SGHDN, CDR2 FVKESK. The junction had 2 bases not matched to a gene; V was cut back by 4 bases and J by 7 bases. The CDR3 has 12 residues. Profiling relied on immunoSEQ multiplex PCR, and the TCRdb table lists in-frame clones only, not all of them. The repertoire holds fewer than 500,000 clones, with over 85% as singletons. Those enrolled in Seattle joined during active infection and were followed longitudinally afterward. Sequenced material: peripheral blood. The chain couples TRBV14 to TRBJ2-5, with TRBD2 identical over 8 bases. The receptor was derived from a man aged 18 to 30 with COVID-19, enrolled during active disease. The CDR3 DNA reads TGTGCCAGCAGCCCCGGGGGGGGGACCCAGTACTTC. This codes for CASSPGGGTQYF.